Below are 16 T cell receptor beta chains sequenced from a single sample in a study of blood T cell repertoires in COVID-19. Generated by immunoSEQ multiplex PCR, the TCRdb table keeps only in-frame clones and is missing some. The sample holds 400,000 or so clones, roughly 90% seen once. Sequencing was performed on PBMCs or T cells enriched from blood (not recorded which). Receptors were obtained from a woman aged 40 to 50 with acute COVID-19.

This sequence joins TRBV30 and TRBJ1-1, with D tentatively TRBD1 (6 bases). The CDR3 runs to 13 residues. Germline V CDR1 and CDR2: GTSNPN, SVGIG (reference sequence). Trimming took 0 bases from V and 7 from J, leaving 12 bases between them. The CDR3 reads CAWSVARRGEAFF. CDR3 nucleotide sequence: TGTGCCTGGAGTGTAGCGCGCAGGGGTGAAGCTTTCTTT. Using reference TRBV30 and TRBJ1-1 for the parts outside the CDR3, the full variable domain is SQTIHQWPATLVQPVGSPLSLECTVEGTSNPNLYWYRQAAGRGLQLLFYSVGIGQISSEVPQNLSASRPQDRQFILSSKKLLLSDSGFYLCAWSVARRGEAFFGQGTRLTVV.

The chain has TRBV5-1 and TRBJ1-5, with D maybe TRBD1 (5 bases). The V end lost 6 bases, the J end lost 0 bases, and 22 bases lay between the germline ends. The CDR3 sequence is 18 residues long. Germline V gene lookup returns CDR1 SGHRS and CDR2 YFSETQ. CDR3 in DNA: TGCGCCAGCACTGGGTACACCGGACACCAACATAGCAATCAGCCCCAGCATTTT. Translating gives CASTGYTGHQHSNQPQHF.

V is TRBV7-2 and J is TRBJ2-7; TRBD1 might be the D (6 bases). V dropped 4 bases and J dropped 3 bases, with 13 bases sitting between them. CDR1 SGHTA and CDR2 FQGNSA come from the germline V gene. The CDR3 runs to 14 residues. The DNA of the CDR3 is TGTGCCAGCAGCTCTGACAGGTATGGCTACGAGCAGTACTTC. This codes for CASSSDRYGYEQYF.

Notes on this clone: The junction does not match germline at one end; this may be a read error. The rearrangement links TRBV19 to TRBJ2-2, with 7 bases lining up with TRBD1. The CDR3 totals 13 residues. Germline CDR1 and CDR2: LNHDA and SQIVND (reference sequence). The CDR3 is CASSVRGAGGLFF. DNA for the CDR3: TGTGCCAGTAGTGTTCGAGGGGCAGGGGGGCTGTTTTTT.

A word on this clone: Other DNA sequences within the sample encode an identical CDR3. The genes are TRBV19 and TRBJ1-1; TRBD1 agrees at 8 bases. J was trimmed by 3 bases and V by 4 bases; bases with no gene match: 1. Germline values: CDR1 LNHDA, CDR2 SQIVND (reference sequence). This CDR3 spans 13 amino acids. The CDR3 DNA follows: TGTGCCAGTAGTACGGACAGGGACACTGAAGCTTTCTTT. It specifies CASSTDRDTEAFF.

V is TRBV11-2 and J is TRBJ1-2, with TRBD1 identical over 9 bases. Germline V lookup: CDR1 SGHAT, CDR2 FQNNGV. V was clipped by 3 bases and J by 10 bases; unmatched bases: 9. This CDR3 contains 14 residues. CDR3 residues: CASSFLGDRVTYTF. CDR3 DNA sequence: TGTGCCAGCAGCTTTTTAGGGGACAGGGTAACCTACACCTTC. Using reference TRBV11-2 and TRBJ1-2 for the parts outside the CDR3, the full variable domain is EAGVAQSPRYKIIEKRQSVAFWCNPISGHATLYWYQQILGQGPKLLIQFQNNGVVDDSQLPKDRFSAERLKGVDSTLKIQPAKLEDSAVYLCASSFLGDRVTYTFGSGTRLTVV.

The J gene is TRBJ1-3, the V gene TRBV3-1 (or the pseudogene TRBV3-2), with TRBD1 identical over 8 bases. V lost 4 bases to trimming and J lost 0 bases; unmatched junction nucleotides: 5. CDR1 is LGHDT and CDR2 is YNNKEL in the germline V gene (reference sequence). The CDR3 has 16 amino acids. CDR3 sequence reads: CASSRTGGYSGNTIYF. The CDR3 region has the DNA TGTGCCAGCAGCCGTACAGGGGGTTACTCTGGAAACACCATATATTTT.

This clone was detected only a few times. The chain uses TRBV10-3 and TRBJ2-7, with D possibly matching TRBD2 (6 bases). Trimming cost V 7 bases and J 1 base, with 14 bases left between them. Germline CDR1 and CDR2: ENHRY and SYGVKD. The CDR3 is made up of 14 amino acids. The CDR3 region is CAITPELASYEQYF. CDR3 in DNA: TGTGCCATCACTCCGGAGCTAGCGTCCTACGAGCAGTACTTC.

The V and J genes are TRBV29-1 and TRBJ2-5; maybe TRBD2 (5 bases). Germline values: CDR1 SQVTM, CDR2 ANQGSEA. Trimming took off 4 bases at V and 5 bases at J, with 8 bases between the two ends. There are 11 residues in the CDR3. CDR3 sequence (DNA): TGCAGCGTTGCCGGGGTGGAGACCCAGTACTTC. It translates to CSVAGVETQYF.

The V and J genes are TRBV5-5 and TRBJ1-5; 9 nucleotides match TRBD1. Per germline, CDR1 SGHKS and CDR2 YYEKEE (reference sequence). CDR3 size: 16 residues. V dropped 0 bases and J dropped 6; count of bases not matched to a gene: 7. This chain's CDR3 is CASSLDGTGPIQPQHF. CDR3 nucleotide sequence: TGTGCCAGCAGCTTGGACGGGACAGGGCCGATTCAGCCCCAGCATTTT.

The chain is built from TRBV29-1 and TRBJ2-2; possibly TRBD2 for D (7 bases). The CDR3 has 15 amino acids. Trimming left V 3 bases short and J 6 bases short, with 17 bases between. Germline V lookup: CDR1 SQVTM, CDR2 ANQGSEA. CDR3 coding DNA: TGCAGCGTTGAGAAGGTCGGGGGGCGCGCCGGGGAGCTGTTTTTT. Translated, it gives CSVEKVGGRAGELFF.

This clone has just one count. This chain joins TRBV14 and TRBJ2-1, with TRBD2 matching over 11 bases. After removal of 2 bases from V and 4 bases from J, the junction contained 4 bases not matched to a gene. Looked up from germline, CDR1 is SGHDN and CDR2 is FVKESK. This CDR3 spans 16 amino acids. The DNA of the CDR3 is TGTGCCAGCAGCCAATTGACTAGCGGGGAGTACAATGAGCAGTTCTTC. Amino acids: CASSQLTSGEYNEQFF.

This clone has more than one count but fewer than ten. V is TRBV13 and J is TRBJ1-2; 10 bases match TRBD1. CDR1 PRHDT and CDR2 FYEKMQ come from the germline V gene (reference sequence). The CDR3 runs 15 residues. The V gene end was trimmed by 3 bases and the J gene end by 7 bases; junction bases not matched to a gene: 8. The CDR3: CASSFRDRGLRGYTF. The CDR3 DNA reads as TGTGCCAGCAGCTTCCGGGACAGGGGATTACGTGGCTACACCTTC.

J is TRBJ2-3 and V is TRBV24-1; 8 bases fit TRBD1. Germline V gene data show CDR1 as KGHDR and CDR2 as SFDVKD. The CDR3 extends over 15 amino acids. V was clipped by 5 bases and J by 4 bases; unmatched bases: 7. The CDR3 nucleotides are TGTGCCACCAGTGTAGGTTCAGGGGGCGCAGATACGCAGTATTTT. This gives the protein CATSVGSGGADTQYF.

This sequence joins TRBV5-1 and TRBJ1-2, with D unresolved. Germline CDR1 is SGHRS and CDR2 is YFSETQ. Trimming pared 2 bases from V and 4 bases from J, leaving 9 bases between. The CDR3 is 13 amino acids. The CDR3: CASSFPGSYGYTF. The DNA for the CDR3 is TGCGCCAGCAGCTTCCCAGGCTCCTATGGCTACACCTTC. Full variable domain (missing parts from reference TRBV5-1 and TRBJ1-2): KAGVTQTPRYLIKTRGQQVTLSCSPISGHRSVSWYQQTPGQGLQFLFEYFSETQRNKGNFPGRFSGRQFSNSRSEMNVSTLELGDSALYLCASSFPGSYGYTFGSGTRLTVV.

The sample holds one count of this clone. This sample includes further DNA sequences coding for the same CDR3. J is TRBJ1-2 and V is TRBV19; 7 bases are a match to TRBD1. After removal of 2 bases from V and 1 base from J, the junction contained 1 base not matched to a gene. Germline V gene sequence: CDR1 LNHDA, CDR2 SQIVND (reference sequence). This CDR3 comprises 14 residues. This chain's CDR3 is CASSIRDSNYGYTF. CDR3 DNA sequence: TGTGCCAGTAGTATACGGGACAGTAACTATGGCTACACCTTC.